This T cell receptor (beta chain) was sequenced for a study of cytomegalovirus exposure and HLA in healthy donors. Overall study: Of the donors genotyped, approximately 410 in all, 80% to 85% fell in the Caucasian-associated ancestry cluster.

This clone was detected a few times. Antigen unknown. Study outcomes and limitations: Most TCR sequences were rare, but some public TCRs occurred in many donors. Analysis was carried out at a later point, and it linked a missense DCLRE1C variant to TCR beta V- and J-gene trimming.

Nominally healthy donors were sampled, though unrecorded immune exposures were likely. In the PCR, 60 Vbeta and 13 Jbeta primers were used. Libraries were prepared by immunoSEQ multiplex PCR; TCRdb keeps only in-frame clonotypes and omits some of them. The repertoire includes about 110,000 clones, about 60% of them detected once, and roughly 2% sits in the top ten. The CDR3 spans 13 residues. Germline-derived CDR1 and CDR2 are MNHNY and SVGAGI (reference sequence). V lost 6 bases and J 13 bases, leaving 19 bases between the germline ends. The chain employs TRBV6-6 and TRBJ2-4; TRBD2 might be the D (6 bases). The source of this sequence is a woman between 25 and 40 years old in good health and CMV-seronegative. The sequencing input was PBMCs. In DNA, the CDR3 is TGTGCCAGCAGACCTGAAGGGGAGGTGGGGCAGTACTTC. This gives the protein CASRPEGEVGQYF.